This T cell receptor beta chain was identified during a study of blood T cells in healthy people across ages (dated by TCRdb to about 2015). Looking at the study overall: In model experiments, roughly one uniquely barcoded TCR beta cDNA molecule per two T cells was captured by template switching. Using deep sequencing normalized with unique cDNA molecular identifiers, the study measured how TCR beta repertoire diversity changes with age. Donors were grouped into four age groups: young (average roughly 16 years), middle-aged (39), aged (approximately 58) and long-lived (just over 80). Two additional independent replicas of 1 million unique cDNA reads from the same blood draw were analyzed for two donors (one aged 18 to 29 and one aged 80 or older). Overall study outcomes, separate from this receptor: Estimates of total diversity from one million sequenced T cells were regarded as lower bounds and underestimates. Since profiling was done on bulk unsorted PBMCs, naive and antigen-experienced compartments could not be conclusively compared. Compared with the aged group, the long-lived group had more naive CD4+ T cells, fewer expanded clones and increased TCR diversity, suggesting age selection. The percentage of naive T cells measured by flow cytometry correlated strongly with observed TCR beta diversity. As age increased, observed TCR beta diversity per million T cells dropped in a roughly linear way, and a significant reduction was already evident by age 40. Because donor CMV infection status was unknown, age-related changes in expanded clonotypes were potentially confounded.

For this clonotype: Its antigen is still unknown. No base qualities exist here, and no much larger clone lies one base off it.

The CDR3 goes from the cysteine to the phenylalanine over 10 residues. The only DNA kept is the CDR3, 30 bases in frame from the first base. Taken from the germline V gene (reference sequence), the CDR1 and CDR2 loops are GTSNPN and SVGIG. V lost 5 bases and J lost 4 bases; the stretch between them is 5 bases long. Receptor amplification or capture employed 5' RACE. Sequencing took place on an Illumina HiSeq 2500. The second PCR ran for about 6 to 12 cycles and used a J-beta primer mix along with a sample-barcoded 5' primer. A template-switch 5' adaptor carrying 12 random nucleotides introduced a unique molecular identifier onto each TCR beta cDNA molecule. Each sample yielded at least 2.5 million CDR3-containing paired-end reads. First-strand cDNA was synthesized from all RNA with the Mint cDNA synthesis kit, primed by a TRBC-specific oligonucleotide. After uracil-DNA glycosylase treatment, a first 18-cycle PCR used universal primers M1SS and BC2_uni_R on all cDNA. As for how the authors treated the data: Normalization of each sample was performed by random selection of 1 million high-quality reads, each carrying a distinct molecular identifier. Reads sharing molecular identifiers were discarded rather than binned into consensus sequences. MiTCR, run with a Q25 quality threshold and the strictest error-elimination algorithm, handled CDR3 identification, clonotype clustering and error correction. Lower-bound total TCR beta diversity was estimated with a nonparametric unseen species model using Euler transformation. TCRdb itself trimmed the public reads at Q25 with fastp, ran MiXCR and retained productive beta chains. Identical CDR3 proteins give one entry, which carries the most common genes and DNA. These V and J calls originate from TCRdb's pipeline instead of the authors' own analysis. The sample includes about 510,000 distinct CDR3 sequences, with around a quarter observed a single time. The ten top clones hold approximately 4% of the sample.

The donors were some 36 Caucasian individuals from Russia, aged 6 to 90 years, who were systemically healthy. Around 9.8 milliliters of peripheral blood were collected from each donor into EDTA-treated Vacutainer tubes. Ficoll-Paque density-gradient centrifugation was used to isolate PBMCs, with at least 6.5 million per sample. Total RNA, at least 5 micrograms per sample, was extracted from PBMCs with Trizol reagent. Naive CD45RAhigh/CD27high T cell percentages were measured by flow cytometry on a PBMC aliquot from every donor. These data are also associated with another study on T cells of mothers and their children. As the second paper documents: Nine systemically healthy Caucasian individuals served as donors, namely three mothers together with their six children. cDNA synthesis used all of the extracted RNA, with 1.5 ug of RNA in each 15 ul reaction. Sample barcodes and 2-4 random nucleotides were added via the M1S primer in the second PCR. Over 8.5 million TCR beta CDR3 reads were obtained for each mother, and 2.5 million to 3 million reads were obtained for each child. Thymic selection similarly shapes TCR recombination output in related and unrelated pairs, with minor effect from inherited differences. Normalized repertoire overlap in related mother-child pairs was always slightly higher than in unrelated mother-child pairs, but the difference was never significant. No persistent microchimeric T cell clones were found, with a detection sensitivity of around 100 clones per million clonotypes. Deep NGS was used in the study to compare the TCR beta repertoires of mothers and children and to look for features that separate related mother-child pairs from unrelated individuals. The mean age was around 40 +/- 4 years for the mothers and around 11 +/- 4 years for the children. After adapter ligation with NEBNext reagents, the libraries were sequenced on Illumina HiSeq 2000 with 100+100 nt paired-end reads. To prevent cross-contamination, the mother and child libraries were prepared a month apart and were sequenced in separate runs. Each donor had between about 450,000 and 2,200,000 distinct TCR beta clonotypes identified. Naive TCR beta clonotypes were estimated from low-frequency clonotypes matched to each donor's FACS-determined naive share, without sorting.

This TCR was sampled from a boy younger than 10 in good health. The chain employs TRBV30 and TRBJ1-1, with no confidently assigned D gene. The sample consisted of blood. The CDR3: CAWGVTEAFF. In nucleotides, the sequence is TGTGCCTGGGGGGTCACTGAAGCTTTCTTT.